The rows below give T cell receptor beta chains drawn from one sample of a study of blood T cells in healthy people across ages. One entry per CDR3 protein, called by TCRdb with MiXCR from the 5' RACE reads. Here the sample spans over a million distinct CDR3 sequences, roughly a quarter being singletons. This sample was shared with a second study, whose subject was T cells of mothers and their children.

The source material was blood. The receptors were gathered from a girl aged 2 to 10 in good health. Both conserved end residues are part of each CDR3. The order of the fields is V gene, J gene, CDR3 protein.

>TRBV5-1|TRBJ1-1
CASSLVGRGDTEAFF
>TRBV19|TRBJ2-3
CASSIFSGATSELTDTQYF
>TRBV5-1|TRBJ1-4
CASSLTVFNEKLFF
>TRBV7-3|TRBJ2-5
CASCQGLGERYF
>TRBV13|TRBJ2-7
CASSGRNTPRPYEQYF
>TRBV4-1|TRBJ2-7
CASSQDHGSGVYFYEQYF
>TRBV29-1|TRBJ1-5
CSVDTGTGDDQPQHF
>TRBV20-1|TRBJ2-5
CSASTGVETQYF
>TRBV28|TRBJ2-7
CASSLFGQLYEQYF
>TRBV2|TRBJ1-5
CASRGEIRQPQHF
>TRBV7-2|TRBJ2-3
CASTADLPSTQYF
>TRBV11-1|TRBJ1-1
CASSPGTSYTEALF
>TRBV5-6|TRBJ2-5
CASSRLGGGASETQYF
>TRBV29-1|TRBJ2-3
CSVEGDLDTQYF
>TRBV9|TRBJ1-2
CASSVVLGQGEMGNGYTF
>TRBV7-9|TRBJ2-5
CASSPESGVHGGDQYF
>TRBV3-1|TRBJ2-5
CASKIYRGATETQYF
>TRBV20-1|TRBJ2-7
CSARDKESLDPYEQYF
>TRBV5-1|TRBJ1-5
CASSSGTPNSNQPQHF
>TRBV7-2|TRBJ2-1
CASSLAERPYNEQFF
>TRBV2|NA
CASSGPSSPRRGYEQYF
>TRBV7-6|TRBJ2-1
CASSTYYNEQLF
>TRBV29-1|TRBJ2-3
CSVRLEGDTQYF
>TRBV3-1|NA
CASSHSSADEQYF
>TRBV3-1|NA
CASSQEGLADYNEQFF
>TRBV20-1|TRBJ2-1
CSADAGYGGSLDNEQFF
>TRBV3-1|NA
CASSQDWAGLRETQYF
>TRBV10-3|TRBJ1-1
CAISTPGPNTEAFF
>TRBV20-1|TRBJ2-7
CSASDNRQGPYEQYF
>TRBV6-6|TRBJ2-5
CASSYIGDIGTQYF
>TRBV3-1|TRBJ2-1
CASSQSSGDEQFF
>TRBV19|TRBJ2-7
CASSMQGSNEQYF
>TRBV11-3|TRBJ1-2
CASSSTRTGTSYGYTF
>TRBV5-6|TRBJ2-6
CASGFGSGANVLTF
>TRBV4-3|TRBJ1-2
CASSQEWDRGQNGYTF
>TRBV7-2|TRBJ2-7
CASSPTAGPHLNYEQYF
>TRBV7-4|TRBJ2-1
CASSYGLAGHSYNEQFF
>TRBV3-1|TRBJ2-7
CASSQGTGNYEQYF
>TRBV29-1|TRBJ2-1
CSVVIGVDEQFF
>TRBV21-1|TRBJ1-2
CASSKEVSDGYTF
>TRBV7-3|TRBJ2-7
CASGQGPNEQYF
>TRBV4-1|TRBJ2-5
CASSQVISMGQETQYF
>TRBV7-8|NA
CASNPIGGSYEQYF
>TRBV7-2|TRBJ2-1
CASSRRASSYNEQFF
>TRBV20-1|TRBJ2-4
CSAVGNSKNIQYF
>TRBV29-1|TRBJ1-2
CSVEITGGSMDYTF
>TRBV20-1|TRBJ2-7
CSADWTSGGTYEQYF
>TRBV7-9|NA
CASSNLHYEQYF
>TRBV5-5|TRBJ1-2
CASSLARSDGYGYTF
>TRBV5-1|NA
CASSPSGFSANEQFF
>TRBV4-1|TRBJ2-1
CASSQRYLGAGVGDNEQFF
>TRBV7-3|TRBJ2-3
CASSLMRSDTQYF
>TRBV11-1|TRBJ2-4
CASSWGGQADTQYF